Listed here are 2 T cell receptor beta chains from one sample, sequenced in a study of neurological immune-mediated disorders (dated by TCRdb to the late 2010s). Library preparation employed 5' RACE. The sequencer listed for this sample is Illumina HiSeq 2500. The public reads were quality trimmed at Q25 with fastp and then assembled into clones with MiXCR by TCRdb, keeping productive beta chains. Rows are unified per CDR3 protein, each entry keeping the most common DNA and genes. The sample table holds 53,000 or so distinct CDR3 sequences, of which roughly 13% were seen once. The ten largest clones represent around 10% of the sample. Material for sequencing was PBMCs. The source of these receptors is a woman between 55 and 75 years old with HTLV-1-associated myelopathy (HAM/TSP).

The CDR3 DNA reads as TGTGCCAGCAGCTTATATGTGGGAGACACTGAAGCTTTCTTT. Its translation is CASSLYVGDTEAFF. The chain is built from TRBV11-3 and TRBJ1-1; D gene unclear. This CDR3 is built from 14 residues. Per the germline V gene, CDR1 is SGHNT and CDR2 is YENEEA. Trimming took 2 bases from V and 3 from J, leaving 10 bases between them.

This clonotype was seen repeatedly, ten times or more. The chain is built from TRBV7-9 and TRBJ1-1; D may be TRBD1 (6 bases). The germline V and J ends were trimmed by 5 bases and 7 bases, with 14 bases remaining between them. Germline CDR1 SEHNR, CDR2 FQNEAQ (reference sequence). This CDR3 has 13 amino acids. CDR3 coding DNA: TGTGCCAGCAGCCCAACGAGGGGGAGTGAAGCTTTCTTT. Translation gives CASSPTRGSEAFF.